The clone carrying this T cell receptor (beta chain) has just a few counts. An end of the junction differs from the germline gene, which may be a read error. These data come from a study of blood T cells in healthy people across ages. CDR1 DFQATT and CDR2 SNEGSKA come from the germline V gene (reference sequence). The CDR3 extends over 15 amino acids. Using a J-beta primer mix together with a sample-barcoded 5' primer, a second PCR was run for about 6 to 12 cycles. MiXCR, applied by TCRdb to the 5' RACE reads, yields one record per CDR3 protein. The sample comprises about 570,000 distinct CDR3 sequences, 27% of which are singletons, and approximately 17% rests with the top ten.

The source of this sequence is a woman between 70 and 85 years old in good health. The chain has TRBV20-1 and TRBJ2-6; D gene uncertain. Sequences were obtained from blood. The CDR3 loop reads CSARGIRSGANVLTF. The DNA for the CDR3 is TGCAGTGCAAGAGGAATACGGTCTGGGGCCAACGTCCTGACTTTC.